This T cell receptor (beta chain) emerged from a study of shared clonotypes between healthy human individuals. Points on this clone: The antigen is not known.

The repertoire was sequenced with immunoSEQ multiplex PCR; TCRdb's copy has only in-frame clones and lacks some. The table has about 300,000 clones, roughly 70% seen once; the top ten hold about 9.4%. The CDR3 runs 15 residues. V was cut by 0 bases and J by 5 bases, with 11 bases left in between. Germline CDR1 reads SGHRS; CDR2 reads YFSETQ. Broader study findings: A reduction in generation probabilities was seen for non-shared clonotypes relative to those shared by all four donors.

What was sequenced was memory CD4+ T cells sorted from blood. Sample subset: CD45RA-negative fraction. The receptor was isolated from a man younger than 40 in good health. The chain couples TRBV5-1 to TRBJ2-2; D remains unclear. The CDR3 nucleotides are TGCGCCAGCAGCTTGGATCCCCGAGGAACCGGGGAGCTGTTTTTT. Protein sequence: CASSLDPRGTGELFF.